The clone carrying this TCR beta chain was seen only a few times. Deletions cut 2 bases from V and 0 bases from J, with 8 bases between. The CDR3 is made up of 15 amino acids. The V gene's germline CDR1 is GTSNPN and CDR2 SVGIG (reference sequence). The data originate from a study of T-cell reconstitution after alpha-beta-depleted transplantation in children. For TCRbeta, the library was prepared with unique molecular identifiers. Via MiXCR, TCRdb re-called the PCR reads, giving one row per CDR3 protein. The sample has about 200,000 distinct CDR3 sequences; under 20% are singletons. The receptor was derived from a male patient under 10 years old who had a stem cell transplant for acute lymphoblastic leukemia, so the T cells may come from the graft donor. This rearrangement joins TRBV30 to TRBJ1-6; D call uncertain. Sequences were derived from PBMCs, mostly from graft donor cells, sampled 360 days after TCRalphabeta/CD19-depleted stem cell transplant. Here the CDR3 reads CAWSRSSSYNSPLHF. The CDR3 nucleotides read TGTGCCTGGAGTCGCTCGAGCTCCTATAATTCACCCCTCCACTTT.